This T cell receptor beta chain stems from a study of sequential checkpoint blockade in melanoma. Study as a whole: Randomization was 1:1 between first-line nivolumab→ipilimumab and ipilimumab→nivolumab. Maintenance nivolumab came after either treatment sequence.

Clones were read by immunoSEQ multiplex PCR, and TCRdb kept only the in-frame ones, dropping some. The table records under 20,000 clones, around 88% of them present only once. The treatment is: randomized to nivolumab then ipilimumab (arm A) or the reverse (arm B). No patient had prior DNA-damaging chemotherapy. PBMC sorting kept live CD3+CD8+ cells without CD19 or CD56. The CDR3 is 14 residues long. V gave up 4 bases and J gave up 3 bases; unmatched junction bases: 6. The germline gives CDR1 SGHNT, CDR2 YENEEA. The specimen was CD8+ T cells sorted from blood (inferred from file names), collected from a patient given nivolumab and ipilimumab in sequence. The TCR originated in a human donor with melanoma. This chain uses TRBV11-3 with TRBJ2-7, with 7 nucleotides matching TRBD1. DNA of the CDR3: TGTGCCAGCAGCTCCCCCGACAGGGACTACGAGCAGTACTTC. This gives the protein CASSSPDRDYEQYF. Filled out from reference TRBV11-3 and TRBJ2-7, the complete variable domain reads EAGVVQSPRYKIIEKKQPVAFWCNPISGHNTLYWYLQNLGQGPELLIRYENEEAVDDSQLPKDRFSAERLKGVDSTLKIQPAELGDSAVYLCASSSPDRDYEQYFGPGTRLTVT.